These T cell receptor beta chains were read from a single sample in a study of blood T cells in healthy people across ages. A single record per CDR3 protein comes from TCRdb applying MiXCR to the 5' RACE reads. The table shows roughly 1,300,000 distinct CDR3 sequences, with approximately 59% occurring only once. The sample comprised blood. These TCRs come from a man between 18 and 35 years old in good health. The CDR3 runs from the conserved cysteine through the conserved F or W. Each record gives: J gene, V gene, CDR3 length, D gene, clone size, CDR3 protein, CDR3 DNA. D genes are given only for firm matches. Clone size appears in some rows only: once, few, many, or a class for an expanded clone.

>TRBJ1-2|TRBV6-1|13|NA|NA
CASSEDTNYGYTF
TGTGCCAGCAGTGAAGACACTAACTATGGCTACACCTTC
>TRBJ1-4|TRBV7-2|16|NA|NA
CASSLGPPATNEKLFF
TGTGCCAGCAGCTTAGGGCCGCCCGCAACTAATGAAAAACTGTTTTTT
>TRBJ1-6|TRBV12-3/TRBV12-4|14|NA|NA
CASSLSSNNSPLHF
TGTGCCAGCAGTTTAAGCTCCAATAATTCACCCCTCCACTTT
>TRBJ1-6|TRBV12-3/TRBV12-4|14|TRBD1|NA
CASSFKGGNSPLHF
TGTGCCAGCAGTTTTAAAGGGGGCAATTCACCCCTCCACTTT
>TRBJ1-2|TRBV29-1|14|NA|few
CSVEDGGREEGYTF
TGCAGCGTTGAAGATGGGGGCAGGGAAGAGGGCTACACCTTC
>TRBJ2-3|TRBV29-1|13|NA|few
CSVEQVATDTQYF
TGCAGCGTTGAACAGGTGGCGACGGATACGCAGTATTTT
>TRBJ2-7|TRBV10-3|14|TRBD2|NA
CALASGVGGHEQYF
TGTGCCCTGGCTAGCGGGGTCGGGGGCCACGAGCAGTACTTC
>TRBJ2-5|TRBV4-1|16|NA|few
CASSQVGQGSAETQYF
TGCGCCAGCAGCCAAGTGGGGCAGGGGTCGGCAGAGACCCAGTACTTC
>TRBJ2-1|TRBV4-1|15|TRBD2|few
CASSQDSGWGGEQFF
TGCGCCAGCAGCCAAGATAGCGGCTGGGGGGGTGAGCAGTTCTTC
>TRBJ2-3|TRBV4-2|17|TRBD2|NA
CASSQDKNSGAPDTQYF
TGTGCCAGCAGCCAAGATAAAAATAGCGGGGCCCCAGATACGCAGTATTTT
>TRBJ2-7|TRBV9|15|TRBD2|NA
CASSVDPSGHYEQYF
TGTGCCAGCAGCGTAGACCCTAGCGGACACTACGAGCAGTACTTC
>TRBJ1-5|TRBV6-6|14|NA|NA
CASSYGQGPQPQHF
TGTGCCAGCAGTTACGGGCAGGGGCCTCAGCCCCAGCATTTT
>TRBJ2-4|TRBV7-2|15|TRBD1|NA
CASSNNRGPKNIQYF
TGTGCCAGCAGCAACAACAGGGGGCCCAAAAACATTCAGTACTTC
>TRBJ1-2|TRBV2|12|NA|NA
CASTVGRDGYTF
TGTGCCAGCACGGTCGGGAGGGATGGCTACACCTTC
>TRBJ2-1|TRBV7-9|15|TRBD2|few
CASSLGLAGHNEQFF
TGTGCCAGCAGCTTGGGACTAGCGGGACATAATGAGCAGTTCTTC
>TRBJ1-5|TRBV10-3|14|TRBD1|NA
CAISEGTGEQPQHF
TGTGCCATCAGTGAGGGGACAGGGGAACAGCCCCAGCATTTT
>TRBJ2-7|TRBV7-9|13|NA|NA
CASSTGPGYEQYF
TGTGCCAGCAGCACAGGTCCGGGCTACGAGCAGTACTTC
>TRBJ2-7|TRBV25-1|11|NA|NA
CASSEGCEQYF
TGTGCCAGCAGTGAGGGCTGCGAGCAGTACTTC
>TRBJ1-1|TRBV12-3/TRBV12-4|12|NA|NA
CASSVGYTEAFF
TGTGCCAGCAGTGTAGGGTACACTGAAGCTTTCTTT
>TRBJ2-7|TRBV10-3|13|NA|NA
CAISESTVLEQYF
TGTGCCATCAGTGAGTCGACTGTCTTGGAGCAGTACTTC
>TRBJ2-3|TRBV5-1|15|NA|NA
CASSQGRLVADTQYF
TGCGCCAGCAGCCAGGGACGGCTGGTGGCAGATACGCAGTATTTT
>TRBJ2-3|TRBV6-2/TRBV6-3|16|TRBD1|NA
CASRETRDSLTDTQYF
TGTGCCAGCAGAGAAACTCGGGACAGTCTCACAGATACGCAGTATTTT
>TRBJ2-1|TRBV29-1|13|NA|few
CSAEGRLYNEQFF
TGCAGCGCCGAGGGTAGGCTATACAATGAGCAGTTCTTC
>TRBJ1-2|TRBV20-1|14|NA|NA
CSARGQALDYGYTF
TGCAGTGCTAGGGGGCAGGCTCTAGACTATGGCTACACCTTC
>TRBJ2-1|TRBV12-3/TRBV12-4|19|NA|NA
CASSPVRQGPGDRTKEQFF
TGTGCCAGCAGTCCCGTTCGGCAGGGCCCAGGGGATCGAACTAAGGAGCAGTTCTTC
>TRBJ2-7|TRBV3-1|15|TRBD1|few
CASSQEHGQGYEQYF
TGTGCCAGCAGCCAAGAGCACGGACAGGGGTACGAGCAGTACTTC
>TRBJ1-3|TRBV7-8|18|NA|NA
CASSPPGVGGSSGNTIYF
TGTGCCAGCAGCCCCCCGGGGGTAGGGGGAAGCTCTGGAAACACCATATATTTT
>TRBJ2-3|TRBV27|16|NA|NA
CASTKYHSNLADTQYF
TGTGCCAGCACGAAGTATCATTCAAACCTGGCAGATACGCAGTATTTT
>TRBJ2-5|TRBV28|17|TRBD1|NA
CASSQTSGTGNSRTQYF
TGTGCCAGCAGCCAGACCTCCGGGACAGGGAACTCCCGGACCCAGTACTTC
>TRBJ2-5|TRBV6-1|12|NA|NA
CASSESTQVQYF
TGTGCCAGCAGTGAATCTACCCAAGTTCAGTACTTC
>TRBJ2-7|TRBV6-1|14|TRBD2|NA
CASSERGGYLEQYF
TGTGCCAGCAGTGAACGGGGGGGATACCTCGAGCAGTACTTC
>TRBJ2-1|TRBV20-1|14|NA|few
CSARDLGLFGEQFF
TGCAGTGCTAGAGATCTGGGACTGTTTGGTGAGCAGTTCTTC
>TRBJ2-5|TRBV7-6|14|TRBD1|NA
CASSQPGQGSGAYF
TGTGCCAGCAGCCAACCCGGACAGGGGTCGGGGGCGTACTTC
>TRBJ2-2|TRBV28|15|NA|NA
CASSVTVLNTGELFF
TGTGCCAGCAGTGTGACAGTTTTGAACACCGGGGAGCTGTTTTTT
>TRBJ1-6|TRBV7-9|14|NA|NA
CASSLAARGSPLHF
TGTGCCAGCAGCTTAGCGGCCAGGGGTTCACCCCTCCACTTT
>TRBJ2-3|TRBV20-1|14|TRBD1|NA
CSAFDRGRGDTQYF
TGCAGTGCTTTCGACAGGGGCCGGGGGGATACGCAGTATTTT
>TRBJ2-4|TRBV2|19|NA|NA
CASSEWLAQSLRAKNIQYF
TGTGCCAGCAGTGAATGGCTAGCGCAATCCCTTCGCGCCAAAAACATTCAGTACTTC
>TRBJ1-1|TRBV2|14|NA|once
CATRGGTGNTEAFF
TGTGCCACCAGGGGAGGAACAGGGAACACTGAAGCTTTCTTT
>TRBJ2-4|TRBV5-1|15|NA|many
CASSLSHTAKNIQYF
TGCGCCAGCAGCTTGAGTCACACAGCCAAAAACATTCAGTACTTC
>TRBJ2-6|TRBV5-1|18|NA|NA
CASSLEGRQTAGANVLTF
TGCGCCAGCAGCTTGGAAGGCCGACAGACGGCTGGGGCCAACGTCCTGACTTTC
>TRBJ2-7|TRBV20-1|18|TRBD2|NA
CSARARLGLAGAGYEQYF
TGCAGTGCTAGGGCCCGTCTGGGACTAGCGGGGGCAGGCTACGAGCAGTACTTC
>TRBJ1-1|TRBV5-1|15|NA|NA
CASGLIGRMNTEAFF
TGCGCCAGCGGCTTGATCGGACGGATGAACACTGAAGCTTTCTTT
>TRBJ1-2|TRBV4-1|16|TRBD1|NA
CASRAGTGGSNYGYTF
TGCGCCAGCAGAGCCGGGACAGGGGGATCTAACTATGGCTACACCTTC
>TRBJ2-4|TRBV2|11|NA|NA
CASKGGLEQYF
TGTGCCAGCAAAGGGGGGCTGGAGCAGTACTTC
>TRBJ1-2|TRBV4-3|17|TRBD1|NA
CASSQDPRDRGNYGYTF
TGCGCCAGCAGCCAAGATCCTCGGGACAGGGGGAACTATGGCTACACCTTC
>TRBJ1-5|TRBV6-5|13|NA|few
CASGQYSNQPQHF
TGTGCCAGCGGGCAGTATAGCAATCAGCCCCAGCATTTT
>TRBJ2-3|TRBV20-1|12|NA|NA
CSAPEGSDTQYF
TGCAGTGCCCCCGAGGGGTCAGATACGCAGTATTTT
>TRBJ2-1|TRBV29-1|14|NA|few
CSVEEAGRLHEQFF
TGCAGCGTTGAAGAGGCGGGTAGACTGCATGAGCAGTTCTTC
>TRBJ2-5|TRBV25-1|14|TRBD2|NA
CASRDPRGGETQYF
TGTGCCAGCAGAGACCCGCGGGGGGGAGAGACCCAGTACTTC